This TCR beta chain appears in the sequencing data of a study of T cell responses to AZD1222 COVID-19 vaccine (dated by TCRdb to the early 2020s). Notes on the research overall: AZD1222 recipients whose second dose came at about 4 weeks and those whose second dose came at about 12 weeks were combined into one group, since spike-specific TCR depth and breadth did not differ between the two schedules. TCR sequencing was performed for roughly 250 trial participants, of whom around 210 were given two doses of AZD1222 and about 25 were given two doses of MenACWY control vaccine. Trial participants were enrolled by age into subgroups of 18-55, 56-69 and 70-plus years, and around 150, 28 and 57 TCR-sequenced participants, respectively, were included in these subgroups. What the study reported, not specific to this receptor: A significant rise in spike-specific TCR breadth and depth was observed after two AZD1222 doses relative to day 0 and relative to MenACWY recipients. In the small 56-69-year group, the increase in depth fell short of significance, most likely because of low power. Conclusions about previously exposed vaccinees are limited, since just 5 or 6 AZD1222 recipients were seropositive for SARS-CoV-2 at baseline. Because no samples from the day 14 peak response were available, repertoires could be characterized only after the peak T cell response. Reportedly, almost half of the unique spike-specific TCRs recognized epitopes lying outside the regions that are mutated in the B.1.351 and B.1.1.7 variants. The vaccine-associated CD4 TCRs covered the entire spike protein, and the dominant responses fell in regions 160-218 and 743-854. Participants were mostly white British and included more females than males, and it was suggested by the authors that clonal diversity may have been underestimated.

As regards this clone: Its cognate antigen has yet to be identified. Base qualities are not recorded, but no much larger clone differs from it by a single base.

The CDR3 regions of human TCRbeta chains were analyzed by immunosequencing. Under the source paper's analysis protocol: Repertoire TCRs were matched against a reference library of SARS-CoV-2-specific TCRs generated with the MIRA antigen-specificity platform. Breadth meant the fraction of unique TCRs that were SARS-CoV-2-associated, whereas depth meant the fraction of total T cells that were SARS-CoV-2-associated. Using the MIRA data, each spike-specific TCR was assigned both to the spike region to which the TCR was reactive and to a CD4 or CD8 class. Log10-transformed breadth and depth values were compared by one-way ANOVA with Sidak's multiple comparisons tests. As stored in TCRdb, this immuneACCESS dataset retains in-frame rearrangements with V and J assigned. A fraction of the clones does not appear; measured against another copy, unresolved V genes explain less than half of the discrepancy, and the remainder lacks a known reason. That table furnishes V, J and clone size, whereas the DNA furnished D and trimming. The sample records about 100,000 clones, nearly 95% of which are singletons. About 5% of the sample is in the top ten clones.

V loses 4 bases of germline sequence and J loses 4 bases, and the interval between the two ends is 12 bases. From the cysteine up to the phenylalanine, the CDR3 has a length of 14 residues. Only the CDR3 portion is preserved as DNA: 42 bases, with reading frame beginning at the first base. From the germline V gene (reference sequence), CDR1 is SGHKS and CDR2 is YYEKEE. Read against the paper, the sample's time point label means: baseline before first vaccination. Samples from vaccinated people were obtained from the UK trials COV001 and COV002, which included a single-blind randomized controlled phase 2/3 trial of AZD1222 (ChAdOx1 nCoV-19) in healthy adults. For TCRbeta chain sequencing, PBMC samples were collected from trial participants at day 0 and at day 28 after the second dose.

The sequence was obtained from an adult in good health. Sequences were derived from peripheral blood, sampled on day 0 of AZD1222 vaccination. Recombination linked TRBV5-5 to TRBJ2-1, with the D gene not confidently named. The DNA sequence follows: TGTGCCAGCAGCCGTTACCAACCATACAATGAGCAGTTCTTC. The resulting protein is CASSRYQPYNEQFF.